This entry is about one T cell receptor beta chain. Its antigen is not identified. A junction end diverges from the germline sequence, so it may reflect a read error. CDR1 and CDR2 from the germline V gene are MNHEY and SMNVEV (reference sequence). This CDR3 contains 15 residues. Unsorted libraries came from 2 million PBMCs stored at -80 °C. Synthesis of cDNA was accomplished via 5'RACE employing 10-nucleotide random UMIs. MiXCR was run by TCRdb on the 5' RACE reads, yielding one entry per CDR3 protein. The table includes about 24,000 distinct CDR3 sequences, under 15% detected once. This entry comes from a study of neurological immune-mediated disorders. Points from the study as a whole: Sharing of CDR3 amino acid sequences among expanded clones across subjects was absent, suggesting private repertoires in all groups.

The source material was PBMCs. The sequence was obtained from a woman aged 40 to 50 with HTLV-1-associated myelopathy (HAM/TSP). The chain is built from TRBV27 and TRBJ2-2, with 9 bases aligning to TRBD1. CDR3 in amino acids: CASSDRGAGTGELFF. CDR3 in DNA: TGTGCAAGCAGCGACAGGGGGGCGGGCACCGGGGAGCTGTTTTTT.